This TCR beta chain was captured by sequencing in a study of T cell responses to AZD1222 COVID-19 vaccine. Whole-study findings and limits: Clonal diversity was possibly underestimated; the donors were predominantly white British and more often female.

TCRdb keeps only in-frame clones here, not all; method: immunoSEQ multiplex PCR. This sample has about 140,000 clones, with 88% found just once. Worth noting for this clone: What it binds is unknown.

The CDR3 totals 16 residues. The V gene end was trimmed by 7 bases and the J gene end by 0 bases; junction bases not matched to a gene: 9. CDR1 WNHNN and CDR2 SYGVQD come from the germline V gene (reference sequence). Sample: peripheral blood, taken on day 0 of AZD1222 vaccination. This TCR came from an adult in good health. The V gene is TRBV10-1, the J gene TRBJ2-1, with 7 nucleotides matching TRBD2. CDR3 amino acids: CASTYNREDSYNEQFF. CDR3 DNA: TGCGCCAGCACTTACAACCGGGAGGACTCCTACAATGAGCAGTTCTTC.